The sequence of this T cell receptor (beta chain) was determined in a study of early T cells in non-severe SARS-CoV-2 infection. TCRdb redid the calling of the 5' RACE reads with MiXCR, one entry per CDR3 protein. The data show tens of thousands of distinct CDR3 sequences, approximately 10% seen once. This clonotype has a handful of counts. The ends were cut back, 0 bases at V and 7 bases at J, with 11 bases in the middle. CDR1 and CDR2 (germline): DFQATT, SNEGSKA (reference sequence). The CDR3 is 13 amino acids. The sequences come from whole blood, collected at baseline. The sequence was obtained from an adult who was a healthcare worker with PCR-confirmed SARS-CoV-2 infection or an uninfected control (not recorded which). This chain uses TRBV20-1 with TRBJ2-3, with D unclear. In nucleotides, the CDR3 is TGCAGTGCTAGAGATGGTATCCTTAATACGCAGTATTTT. Translation gives CSARDGILNTQYF.